Listed here is a single T cell receptor (beta chain). This clone is a singleton in its sample. No antigen is known for it. This may be a read error, as it is one base from a much larger clone. Other nucleotide sequences in the sample specify the same CDR3. The record originates from a study of shared clonotypes between healthy human individuals (dated by TCRdb to the early 2020s). Regarding the complete study: Three men and two women, aged 18 to 49 years, made up the cohort. Blood TCR repertoires of five healthy adults were deeply sequenced to estimate repertoire size and the extent of clonotype sharing between individuals. Between about 0.85 and 9.5 billion PBMCs per donor were obtained by leukapheresis. Libraries were prepared and TCR repertoires were sequenced by different laboratories using diverse techniques, in order to increase sequencing depth and limit assay-specific biases.

Broad study findings and their caveats: Sampling was limited to blood, and TCR repertoires in tissue likely differ from TCR repertoires in blood. Pairwise subsampling led to the expectation that sequencing depth would affect the degree of clonotype sharing among donors. The genetic and exposure-history diversity represented was limited by the small number of donors.

TCR CDR3 regions were amplified from genomic DNA by multiplex PCR using the deep immunoSEQ assay. Genomic DNA extracted from each cell subset was distributed evenly over all wells of several immunoSEQ 96-well plates, and each plate served as one replicate. For unsorted PBMC, approximately 290 ng genomic DNA, equal to 30,000 or so T cell genomes, was loaded into each replicate PCR. Unsorted PBMC genomic DNA was sequenced across ten immunoSEQ deep assay plates. Purified libraries were measured with a Qubit 3.0 fluorometer, size-checked on a Bioanalyzer 2100, and measured again with the KAPA Library Quantification kit. Each immunoSEQ 96-well plate was sequenced on its own single-read 150-cycle Illumina NextSeq 550 flow cell. The original pipeline was this. Because the immunoSEQ output included only junctional sequences and no quality scores, the filtering could not be the same as the filtering used for full-length reads. To assign V/J genes and CDR3, sequences were annotated against IMGT germline references using PyIR, a Python wrapper for IgBLAST v1.9. Reads were removed for weak V/J assignments (E-value above 1e-6), missing CDR3, stop codons, out-of-frame junctions, or ambiguous translated residues. V3J clonotypes were defined as sequences sharing an identical inferred V gene, J gene, and CDR3 amino acid sequence. Percentage overlap between repertoires was calculated by dividing the number of shared unique clonotypes by the size of the smaller repertoire. RTK rarefaction, the Chao1 estimator, and Recon v2.1 estimates of unobserved clonotypes were used to assess repertoire richness. The clones in this table, taken by TCRdb from immuneACCESS, are in-frame only. Not every clone is retained; where verified, under half of the shortfall comes from an unresolved V gene, and the cause of the rest is unknown. The V and J calls and clone size are taken from that table; D and trimming were inferred from the DNA. The sample table shows about 520,000 clones, and about 78% are seen once. The ten largest clones take up more than 10% of the sample.

The CDR3 holds 17 amino acids from the cysteine to the phenylalanine. Of the read, only the CDR3 DNA is kept; its 51 bases are in frame from base 1. V has 6 bases trimmed and J has 2 bases trimmed; junction bases matching no gene number 8. Taken from the germline V gene, the CDR1 and CDR2 loops are KGHSH and LQKENI. Donors were healthy HIV-negative adults with no recently reported acute infections or vaccinations. Every donor was a Caucasian adult living in Nashville, Tennessee, USA. For unsorted samples, tens of millions of PBMCs were counted, and genomic DNA was extracted using the QIAamp DNA Blood Mini kit. After blood collection by leukapheresis, PBMCs were isolated using Ficoll-Histopaque density gradient centrifugation and then cryopreserved in the vapor phase of liquid nitrogen.

The specimen was PBMCs. The rearranged segments are TRBV18 and TRBJ2-3, with TRBD2 identical over 13 junction bases. This clonotype was obtained from a woman aged 40 to 50 in good health. Some clones in this sample may be carry-over from other donors' samples. Read as DNA, the sequence is TGTGCCAGCTCGCCTGCGACTAGCGGGAGGATCACAGATACGCAGTATTTT. It codes for CASSPATSGRITDTQYF.